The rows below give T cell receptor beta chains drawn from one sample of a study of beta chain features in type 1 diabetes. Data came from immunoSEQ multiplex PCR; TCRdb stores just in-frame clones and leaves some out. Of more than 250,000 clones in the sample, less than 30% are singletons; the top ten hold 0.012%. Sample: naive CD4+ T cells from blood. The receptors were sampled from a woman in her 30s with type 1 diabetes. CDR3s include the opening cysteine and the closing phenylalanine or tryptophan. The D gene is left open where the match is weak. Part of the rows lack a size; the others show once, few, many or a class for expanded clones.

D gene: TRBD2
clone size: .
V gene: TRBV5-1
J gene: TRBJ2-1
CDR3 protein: CASSWGLAGNNEQFF
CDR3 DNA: TGCGCCAGCAGCTGGGGACTAGCGGGTAACAATGAGCAGTTCTTC

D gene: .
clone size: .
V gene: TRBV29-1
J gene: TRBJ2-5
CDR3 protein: CSGLQETQYF
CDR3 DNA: TGCAGCGGACTCCAAGAGACCCAGTACTTC

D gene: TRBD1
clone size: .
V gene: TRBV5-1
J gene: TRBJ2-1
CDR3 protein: CASSLVSGGDEQFF
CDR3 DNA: TGCGCCAGCAGCTTGGTTTCAGGGGGAGATGAGCAGTTCTTC

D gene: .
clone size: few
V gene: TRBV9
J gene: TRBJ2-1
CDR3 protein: CASSVETGSNEQFF
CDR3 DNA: TGTGCCAGCAGCGTAGAGACGGGTTCCAATGAGCAGTTCTTC

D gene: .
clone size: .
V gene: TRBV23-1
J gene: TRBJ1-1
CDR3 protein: CASSQKTEPEAFF
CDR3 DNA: TGCGCCAGCAGTCAGAAGACGGAGCCTGAAGCTTTCTTT

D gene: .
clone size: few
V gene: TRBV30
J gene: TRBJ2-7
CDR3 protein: CACGRAWEQYF
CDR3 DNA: TGTGCCTGCGGCAGGGCCTGGGAGCAGTACTTC

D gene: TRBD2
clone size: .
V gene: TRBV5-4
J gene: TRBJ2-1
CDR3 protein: CASRFELAGGRSFF
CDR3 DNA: TGTGCCAGCAGGTTCGAACTAGCGGGAGGGCGGTCGTTCTTC

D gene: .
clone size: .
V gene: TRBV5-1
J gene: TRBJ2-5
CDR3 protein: CASSSTGTQETQYF
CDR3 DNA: TGCGCCAGCAGCTCGACAGGGACTCAAGAGACCCAGTACTTC

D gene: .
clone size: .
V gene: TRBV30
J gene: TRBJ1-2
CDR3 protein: CAWSAQGIGYTF
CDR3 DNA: TGTGCCTGGAGTGCCCAGGGAATTGGCTACACCTTC

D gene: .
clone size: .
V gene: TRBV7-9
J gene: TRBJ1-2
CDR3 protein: CASSLDLYGYTF
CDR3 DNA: TGTGCCAGCAGCTTAGACCTATATGGCTACACCTTC

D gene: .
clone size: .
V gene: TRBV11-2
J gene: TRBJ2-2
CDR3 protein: CASSFMAGNTGELFF
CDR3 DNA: TGTGCCAGCAGCTTCATGGCGGGGAACACCGGGGAGCTGTTTTTT

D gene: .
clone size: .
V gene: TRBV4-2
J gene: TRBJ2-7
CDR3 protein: CASSQGGASSSYEQYF
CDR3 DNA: TGTGCCAGCAGCCAAGGAGGCGCTTCAAGCTCCTACGAGCAGTACTTC

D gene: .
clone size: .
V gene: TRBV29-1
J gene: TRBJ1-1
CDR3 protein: CSVHLYRETEAFF
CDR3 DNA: TGCAGCGTCCACCTGTACAGGGAAACTGAAGCTTTCTTT

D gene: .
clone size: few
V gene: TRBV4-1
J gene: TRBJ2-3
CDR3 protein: CASSQDLSTDTQYF
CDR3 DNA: TGCGCCAGCAGCCAAGATCTCAGCACAGATACGCAGTATTTT

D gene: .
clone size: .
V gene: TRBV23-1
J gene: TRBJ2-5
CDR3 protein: CASSQSPGKETQYF
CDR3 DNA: TGCGCCAGCAGTCAATCGCCGGGAAAAGAGACCCAGTACTTC

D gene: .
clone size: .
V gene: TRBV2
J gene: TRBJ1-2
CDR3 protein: CASLIGQPRSGYGYTF
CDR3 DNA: TGTGCCAGCCTCATCGGACAGCCAAGGTCAGGGTATGGCTACACCTTC

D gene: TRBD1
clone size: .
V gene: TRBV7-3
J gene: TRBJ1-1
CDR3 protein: CASSSGRGQAFF
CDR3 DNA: TGTGCCAGCAGCAGTGGCAGGGGGCAAGCTTTCTTT

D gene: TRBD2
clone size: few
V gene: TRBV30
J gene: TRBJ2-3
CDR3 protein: CAWSASGRSDTQYF
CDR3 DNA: TGTGCCTGGAGTGCTAGCGGGAGGTCGGATACGCAGTATTTT

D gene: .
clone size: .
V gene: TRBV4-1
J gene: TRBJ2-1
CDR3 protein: CASSRQLEPSNEQFF
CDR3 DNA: TGCGCCAGCAGTCGCCAACTAGAGCCTTCGAATGAGCAGTTCTTC

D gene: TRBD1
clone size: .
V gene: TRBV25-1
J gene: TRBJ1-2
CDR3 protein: CASSPSLDRPYGYTF
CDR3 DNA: TGTGCCAGCAGTCCCTCCTTGGACAGGCCTTATGGCTACACCTTC

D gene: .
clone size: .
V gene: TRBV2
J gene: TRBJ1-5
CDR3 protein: CASSEGAGGNQPQHF
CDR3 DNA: TGTGCCAGCAGTGAAGGTGCGGGGGGCAATCAGCCCCAGCATTTT

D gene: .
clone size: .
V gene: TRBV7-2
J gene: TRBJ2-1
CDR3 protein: CASSFHTKQFF
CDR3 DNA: TGTGCCAGCAGCTTCCATACAAAGCAGTTCTTC

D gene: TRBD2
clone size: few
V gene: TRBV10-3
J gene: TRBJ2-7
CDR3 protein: CAMGGPGDEQYF
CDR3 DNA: TGTGCCATGGGAGGGCCTGGCGACGAGCAGTACTTC

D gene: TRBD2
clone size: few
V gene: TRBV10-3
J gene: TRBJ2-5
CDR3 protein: CATGLAGERETQYF
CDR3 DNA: TGTGCCACTGGACTAGCGGGAGAGAGGGAGACCCAGTACTTC

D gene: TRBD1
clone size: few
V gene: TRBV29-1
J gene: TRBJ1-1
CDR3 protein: CSADRAHTEAFF
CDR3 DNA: TGCAGCGCGGACAGGGCACACACTGAAGCTTTCTTT

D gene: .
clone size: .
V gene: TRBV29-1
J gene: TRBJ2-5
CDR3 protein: CSVDRDSVETQYF
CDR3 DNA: TGCAGCGTTGACCGTGATAGCGTGGAGACCCAGTACTTC

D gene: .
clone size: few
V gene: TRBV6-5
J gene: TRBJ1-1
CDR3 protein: CASSYGATNTEAFF
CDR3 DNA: TGTGCCAGCAGTTACGGGGCTACGAACACTGAAGCTTTCTTT

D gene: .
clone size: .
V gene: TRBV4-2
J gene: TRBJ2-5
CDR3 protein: CASSQGGVETQYF
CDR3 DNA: TGTGCCAGCAGCCAAGGGGGGGTAGAGACCCAGTACTTC

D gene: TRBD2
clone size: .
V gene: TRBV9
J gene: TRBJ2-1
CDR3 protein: CASSPRYTSGRTSSYNEQFF
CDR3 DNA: TGTGCCAGCAGCCCCCGTTATACTAGCGGGAGGACTAGCTCCTACAATGAGCAGTTCTTC

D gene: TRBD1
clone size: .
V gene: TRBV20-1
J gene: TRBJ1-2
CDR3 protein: CSARTGNGYTF
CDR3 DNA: TGCAGTGCTAGGACAGGGAACGGCTACACCTTC

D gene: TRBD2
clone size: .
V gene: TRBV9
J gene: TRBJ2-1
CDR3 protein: CASSVRSSGNEQFF
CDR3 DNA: TGTGCCAGCAGCGTAAGGTCTAGCGGGAATGAGCAGTTCTTC

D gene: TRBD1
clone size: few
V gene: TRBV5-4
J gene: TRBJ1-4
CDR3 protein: CASSRTGINEKLFF
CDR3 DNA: TGTGCCAGCAGCCGGACAGGGATAAATGAAAAACTGTTTTTT

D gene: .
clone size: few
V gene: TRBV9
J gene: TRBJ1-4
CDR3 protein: CASSATGTNEKLFF
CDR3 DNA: TGTGCCAGCAGCGCGACAGGCACTAATGAAAAACTGTTTTTT

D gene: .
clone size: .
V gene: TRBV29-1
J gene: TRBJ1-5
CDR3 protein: CSVAHRVNQPQHF
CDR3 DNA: TGCAGCGTTGCCCACAGGGTGAATCAGCCCCAGCATTTT

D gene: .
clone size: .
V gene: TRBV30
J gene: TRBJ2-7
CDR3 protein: CALERIPYEQYF
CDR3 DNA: TGCGCTCTCGAGCGTATCCCCTACGAGCAGTACTTC

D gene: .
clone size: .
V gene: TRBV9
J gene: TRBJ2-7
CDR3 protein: CASSVGAGARYEQYF
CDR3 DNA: TGTGCCAGCAGCGTAGGGGCAGGGGCGCGCTACGAGCAGTACTTC

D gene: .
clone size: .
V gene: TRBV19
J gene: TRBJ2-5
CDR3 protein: CASSMSKQETQYF
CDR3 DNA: TGTGCCAGTAGTATGAGCAAGCAAGAGACCCAGTACTTC

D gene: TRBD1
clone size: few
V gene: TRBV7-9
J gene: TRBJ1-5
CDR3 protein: CASSPTGGRQPQHF
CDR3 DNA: TGTGCCAGCAGCCCAACAGGGGGACGGCAGCCCCAGCATTTT

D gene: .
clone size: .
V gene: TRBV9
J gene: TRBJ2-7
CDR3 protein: CASSEGIAYEQYF
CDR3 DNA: TGTGCCAGCAGCGAGGGGATCGCCTACGAGCAGTACTTC

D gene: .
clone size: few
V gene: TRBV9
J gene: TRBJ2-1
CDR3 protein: CASSVGGTRPFF
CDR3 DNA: TGTGCCAGCAGCGTTGGAGGGACCAGGCCGTTCTTC

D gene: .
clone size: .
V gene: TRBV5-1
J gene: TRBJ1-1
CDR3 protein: CASSLDFVDKGSF
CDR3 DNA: TGCGCCAGCAGCTTGGACTTCGTGGACAAGGGTTCGTTT

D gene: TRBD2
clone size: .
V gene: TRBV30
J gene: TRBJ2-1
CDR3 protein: CAWSRTRTSGIYNEQFF
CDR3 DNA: TGTGCCTGGAGCCGAACTCGGACTAGCGGGATCTACAATGAGCAGTTCTTC

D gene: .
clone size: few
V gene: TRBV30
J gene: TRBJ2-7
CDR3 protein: CAWTILDEQYF
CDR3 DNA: TGTGCCTGGACTATTCTAGACGAGCAGTACTTC

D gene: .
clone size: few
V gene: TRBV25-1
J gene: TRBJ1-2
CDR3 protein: CASSESRSLRGGYTF
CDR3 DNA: TGTGCCAGCAGTGAATCTCGTTCGCTAAGGGGTGGCTACACCTTC

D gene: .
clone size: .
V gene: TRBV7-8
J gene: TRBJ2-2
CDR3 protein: CASSWAGTNTGELFF
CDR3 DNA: TGTGCCAGCAGCTGGGCGGGCACGAACACCGGGGAGCTGTTTTTT

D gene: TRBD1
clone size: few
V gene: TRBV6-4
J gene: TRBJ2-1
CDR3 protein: CASSLERGRNNEQFF
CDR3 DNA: TGTGCCAGCAGTCTAGAGAGGGGGCGGAACAATGAGCAGTTCTTC

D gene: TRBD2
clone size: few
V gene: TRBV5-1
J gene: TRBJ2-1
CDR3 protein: CASSLERGPSGIYNEQFF
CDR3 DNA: TGCGCCAGCAGCTTGGAAAGAGGCCCTAGCGGGATCTACAATGAGCAGTTCTTC

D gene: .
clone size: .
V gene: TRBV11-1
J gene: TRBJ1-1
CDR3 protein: CASSLALTASNTEAFF
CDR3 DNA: TGTGCCAGCAGCTTAGCTTTGACAGCCTCGAACACTGAAGCTTTCTTT

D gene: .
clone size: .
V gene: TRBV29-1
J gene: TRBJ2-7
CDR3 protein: CSAVRGQVNEQYF
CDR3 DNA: TGCAGCGCCGTGCGGGGGCAGGTCAACGAGCAGTACTTC

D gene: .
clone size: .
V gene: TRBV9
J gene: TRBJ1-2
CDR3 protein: CASRIGSKFYYGYTF
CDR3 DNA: TGTGCCAGCAGGATCGGGTCAAAGTTCTACTATGGCTACACCTTC

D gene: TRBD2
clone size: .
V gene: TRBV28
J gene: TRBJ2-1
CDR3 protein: CASSFILAGVGNEQFF
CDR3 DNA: TGTGCCAGCAGTTTTATCCTAGCGGGAGTGGGGAATGAGCAGTTCTTC

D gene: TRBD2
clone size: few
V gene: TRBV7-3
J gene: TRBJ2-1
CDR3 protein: CASSLGLAVNNEQFF
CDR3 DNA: TGTGCCAGCAGCCTGGGACTAGCGGTTAACAATGAGCAGTTCTTC

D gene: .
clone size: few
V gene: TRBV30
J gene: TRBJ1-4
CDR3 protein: CAWSVGGGNEKLFF
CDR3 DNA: TGTGCCTGGAGTGTAGGGGGGGGTAATGAAAAACTGTTTTTT